This note documents a single T cell receptor (beta chain) sequence. This sample was included in a study of blood T cell repertoires in COVID-19. The assay was immunoSEQ multiplex PCR, and TCRdb's table has in-frame clones only and misses some. The data hold fewer than 300,000 clones, with around 87% observed a single time. The germline gives CDR1 LNHDA, CDR2 SQIVND (reference sequence). The CDR3 has 19 residues. The trim removed 6 bases at V and 0 bases at J, leaving 14 bases unmatched. This receptor was obtained from a woman in her thirties or forties who had recovered from COVID-19. The gene calls are TRBV19 and TRBJ1-6, with 7 nucleotides matching TRBD1. The sample consisted of peripheral blood. The CDR3 loop is CASRSLGGTEGSYNSPLHF. In DNA form, the CDR3 reads TGTGCCAGTAGATCTTTGGGCGGGACAGAGGGCTCCTATAATTCACCCCTCCACTTT. The entire variable domain, with the rest obtained from reference TRBV19 and TRBJ1-6, is as follows: DGGITQSPKYLFRKEGQNVTLSCEQNLNHDAMYWYRQDPGQGLRLIYYSQIVNDFQKGDIAEGYSVSREKKESFPLTVTSAQKNPTAFYLCASRSLGGTEGSYNSPLHFGNGTRLTVT.